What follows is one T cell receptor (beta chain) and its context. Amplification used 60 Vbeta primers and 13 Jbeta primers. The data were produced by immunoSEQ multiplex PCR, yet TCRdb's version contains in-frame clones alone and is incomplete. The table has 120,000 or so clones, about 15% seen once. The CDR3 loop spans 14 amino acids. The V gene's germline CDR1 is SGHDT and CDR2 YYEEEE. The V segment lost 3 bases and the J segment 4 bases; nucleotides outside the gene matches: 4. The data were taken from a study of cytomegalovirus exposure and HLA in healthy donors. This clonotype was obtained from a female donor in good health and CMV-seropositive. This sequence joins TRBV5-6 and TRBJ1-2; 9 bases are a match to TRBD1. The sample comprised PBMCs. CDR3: CASSWTGASYGYTF. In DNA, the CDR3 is TGTGCCAGCAGCTGGACAGGGGCCTCCTATGGCTACACCTTC.